This T cell receptor (beta chain) comes out of a study of sequential checkpoint blockade in melanoma. As for the study in general: Randomization was 1:1 between first-line nivolumab→ipilimumab and ipilimumab→nivolumab. Both treatment sequences were followed by maintenance nivolumab.

Treatment in this sample: randomized to nivolumab then ipilimumab (arm A) or the reverse (arm B). DNA-damaging chemotherapy had not been given to any patient beforehand. Live CD3+CD8+ CD19− CD56− cells were sorted from PBMCs. Sequencing was performed with immunoSEQ multiplex PCR; in TCRdb, only in-frame clones are kept and a portion is missing. The repertoire consists of roughly 20,000 clones, with 83% occurring once and the leading ten covering about 38%. V shed 2 bases, J shed 6 bases, and the junction held 16 bases outside the gene matches. CDR1 is SNHLY, CDR2 FYNNEI, per germline. CDR3 length equals 19 residues.

Specimen: CD8+ T cells sorted from blood (inferred from file names), collected from a patient given nivolumab and ipilimumab in sequence. This clonotype was obtained from a human donor with melanoma. The chain recombines TRBV2 with TRBJ1-3; 10 nucleotides line up with TRBD1. CDR3 amino acids: CASSEQNLFAGQGQNTIYF. For the CDR3, the DNA is TGTGCCAGCAGTGAACAAAATTTATTTGCGGGACAGGGGCAAAACACCATATATTTT.